This T cell receptor (beta chain) was found in a study of human T cells and chemical hapten exposure. This clonotype was seen a handful of times. The template was total RNA from unfractionated whole blood. This CDR3 comprises 14 residues. Trimming removed 3 bases from V and 3 bases from J; junction bases left unmatched: 4. The germline gives CDR1 DFQATT, CDR2 SNEGSKA (reference sequence). Library preparation tagged each individual cDNA molecule with a unique molecular identifier. Using its own MiXCR run on the reads, TCRdb lists one record per CDR3 protein. The profile covers 100,000 to 150,000 distinct CDR3 sequences, with less than 10% appearing a single time and about 1.4% taken by the ten largest.

The source material was whole blood. The chain is built from TRBV20-1 and TRBJ2-3, with 9 bases identical to TRBD1. The receptor was isolated from a human donor in good health. Some clones in this sample may be carry-over from other donors' samples. CDR3 bases: TGCAGTGCTAGGACCGGGACAGGGACAGATACGCAGTATTTT. This encodes CSARTGTGTDTQYF.